Sequencing of this T cell receptor (beta chain) was carried out in a study of Graves' ophthalmopathy and Graves' hyperthyroidism. V dropped 0 bases and J dropped 5 bases, with 16 bases sitting between them. In germline, CDR1 is GTSNPN, CDR2 SVGIG (reference sequence). The CDR3 is made up of 15 amino acids. The study amplified TCR beta CDR3 regions using RNA transcripts. In the first round, RT-PCR was carried out with HTBI primers, and a multiplex PCR formed the second round. TCRdb called the multiplex PCR reads again in MiXCR, with one record for every CDR3 protein. Of some 210,000 distinct CDR3 sequences in the sample, 25% to 30% were seen once.

This receptor was identified in a man in his fifties with Graves' ophthalmopathy. Source material: peripheral blood. V usage is TRBV30 and J usage is TRBJ2-5, with D possibly matching TRBD2 (7 bases). The CDR3 DNA is TGTGCCTGGAGTGTCCAACGGGGGGCGAGGGAGACCCAGTACTTC. Its translation: CAWSVQRGARETQYF.